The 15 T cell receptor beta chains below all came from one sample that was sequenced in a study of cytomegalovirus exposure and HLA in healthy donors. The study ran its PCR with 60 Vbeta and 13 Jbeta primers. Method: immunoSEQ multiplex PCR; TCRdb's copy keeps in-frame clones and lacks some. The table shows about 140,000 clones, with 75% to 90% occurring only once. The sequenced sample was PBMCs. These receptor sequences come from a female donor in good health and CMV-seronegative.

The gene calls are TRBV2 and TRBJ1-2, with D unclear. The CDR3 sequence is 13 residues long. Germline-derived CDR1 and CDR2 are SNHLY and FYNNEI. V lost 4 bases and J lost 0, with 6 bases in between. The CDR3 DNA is TGTGCCAGCAGTGTTCAGTCTAACTATGGCTACACCTTC. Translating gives CASSVQSNYGYTF.

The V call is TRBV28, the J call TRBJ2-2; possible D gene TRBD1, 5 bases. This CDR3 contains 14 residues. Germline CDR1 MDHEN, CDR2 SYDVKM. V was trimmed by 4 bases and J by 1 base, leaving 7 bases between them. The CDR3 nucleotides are TGTGCCAGCAGTTCTCAGGGGAACACCGGGGAGCTGTTTTTT. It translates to CASSSQGNTGELFF.

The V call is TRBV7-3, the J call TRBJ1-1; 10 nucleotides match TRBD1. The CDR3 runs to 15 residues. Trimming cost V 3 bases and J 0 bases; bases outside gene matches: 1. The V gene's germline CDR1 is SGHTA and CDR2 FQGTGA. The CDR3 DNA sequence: TGTGCCAGCAGCTTGGGACAGGGGTTGAACACTGAAGCTTTCTTT. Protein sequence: CASSLGQGLNTEAFF. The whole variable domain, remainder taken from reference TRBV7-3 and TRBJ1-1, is GAGVSQTPSNKVTEKGKYVELRCDPISGHTALYWYRQSLGQGPEFLIYFQGTGAADDSGLPNDRFFAVRPEGSVSTLKIQRTERGDSAVYLCASSLGQGLNTEAFFGQGTRLTVV.

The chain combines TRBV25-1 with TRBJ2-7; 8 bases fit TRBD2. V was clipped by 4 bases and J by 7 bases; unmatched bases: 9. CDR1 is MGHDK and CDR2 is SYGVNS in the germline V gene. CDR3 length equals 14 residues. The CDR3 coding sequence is TGTGCCAGCAGTGTGGGCGGGAGGACTTGGGAGCAGTACTTC. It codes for CASSVGGRTWEQYF.

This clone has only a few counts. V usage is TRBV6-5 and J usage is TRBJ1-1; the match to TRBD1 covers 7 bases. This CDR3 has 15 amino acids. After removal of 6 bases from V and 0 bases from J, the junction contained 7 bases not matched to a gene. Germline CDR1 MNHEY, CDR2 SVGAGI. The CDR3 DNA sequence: TGTGCCAGCAGCCCTGGACAGGCCTTGAACACTGAAGCTTTCTTT. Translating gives CASSPGQALNTEAFF.

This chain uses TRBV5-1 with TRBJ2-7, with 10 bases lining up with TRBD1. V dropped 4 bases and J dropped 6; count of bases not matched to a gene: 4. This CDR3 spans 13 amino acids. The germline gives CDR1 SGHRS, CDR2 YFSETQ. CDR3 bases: TGCGCCAGCAGCCTCCGGACAGGGGGCGAGCAGTACTTC. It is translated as CASSLRTGGEQYF.

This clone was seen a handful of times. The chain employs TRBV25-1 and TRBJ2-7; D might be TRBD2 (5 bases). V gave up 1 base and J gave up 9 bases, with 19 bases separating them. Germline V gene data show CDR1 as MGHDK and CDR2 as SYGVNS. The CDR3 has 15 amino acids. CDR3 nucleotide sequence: TGTGCCAGCAGTGAATCGGAGAGGGCAGCCGTTGGGCAGTACTTC. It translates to CASSESERAAVGQYF.

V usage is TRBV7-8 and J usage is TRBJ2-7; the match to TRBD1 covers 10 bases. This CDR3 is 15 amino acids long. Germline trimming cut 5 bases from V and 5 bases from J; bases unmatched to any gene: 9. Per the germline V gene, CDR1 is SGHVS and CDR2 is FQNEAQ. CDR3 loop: CASSPKRTGGDEQYF. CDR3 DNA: TGTGCCAGCAGCCCTAAGAGGACAGGGGGGGACGAGCAGTACTTC.

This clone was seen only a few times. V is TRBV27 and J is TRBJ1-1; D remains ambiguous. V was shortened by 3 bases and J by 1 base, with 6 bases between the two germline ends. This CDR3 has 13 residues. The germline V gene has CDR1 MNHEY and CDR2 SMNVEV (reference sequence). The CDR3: CASSFVSNTEAFF. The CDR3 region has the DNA TGTGCCAGCAGTTTCGTCTCGAACACTGAAGCTTTCTTT.

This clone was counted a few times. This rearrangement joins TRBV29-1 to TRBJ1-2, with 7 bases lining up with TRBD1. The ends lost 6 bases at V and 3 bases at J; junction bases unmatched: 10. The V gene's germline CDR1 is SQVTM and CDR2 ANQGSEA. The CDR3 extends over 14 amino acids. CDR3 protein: CSVQQGTGDYGYTF. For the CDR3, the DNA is TGCAGCGTACAACAGGGGACTGGAGACTATGGCTACACCTTC.

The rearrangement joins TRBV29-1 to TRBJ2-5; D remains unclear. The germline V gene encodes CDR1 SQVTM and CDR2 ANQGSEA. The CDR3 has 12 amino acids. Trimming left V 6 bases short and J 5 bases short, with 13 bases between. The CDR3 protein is CSVHGRVETQYF. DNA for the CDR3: TGCAGCGTCCATGGGCGCGTTGAGACCCAGTACTTC. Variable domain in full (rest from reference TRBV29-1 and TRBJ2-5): SAVISQKPSRDICQRGTSLTIQCQVDSQVTMMFWYRQQPGQSLTLIATANQGSEATYESGFVIDKFPISRPNLTFSTLTVSNMSPEDSSIYLCSVHGRVETQYFGPGTRLLVL.

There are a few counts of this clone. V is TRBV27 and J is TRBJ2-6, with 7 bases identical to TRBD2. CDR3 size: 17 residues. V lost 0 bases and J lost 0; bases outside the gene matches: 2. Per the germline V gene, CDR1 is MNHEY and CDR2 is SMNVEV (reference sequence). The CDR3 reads CASSLSGGGSGANVLTF. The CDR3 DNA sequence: TGTGCCAGCAGTTTATCGGGGGGGGGCTCTGGGGCCAACGTCCTGACTTTC.

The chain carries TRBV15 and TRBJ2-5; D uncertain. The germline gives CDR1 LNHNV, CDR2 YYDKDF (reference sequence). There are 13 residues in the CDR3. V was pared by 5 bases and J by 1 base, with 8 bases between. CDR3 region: CATSHVLQETQYF. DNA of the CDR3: TGTGCCACCAGCCATGTACTCCAAGAGACCCAGTACTTC. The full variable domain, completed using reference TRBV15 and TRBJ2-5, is DAMVIQNPRYQVTQFGKPVTLSCSQTLNHNVMYWYQQKSSQAPKLLFHYYDKDFNNEADTPDNFQSRRPNTSFCFLDIRSPGLGDTAMYLCATSHVLQETQYFGPGTRLLVL.

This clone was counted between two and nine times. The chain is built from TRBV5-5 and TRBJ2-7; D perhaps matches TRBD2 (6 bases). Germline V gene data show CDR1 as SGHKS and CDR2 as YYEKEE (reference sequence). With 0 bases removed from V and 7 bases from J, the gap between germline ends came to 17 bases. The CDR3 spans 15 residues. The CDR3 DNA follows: TGTGCCAGCAGCTTGGGCGCTGGAGGGTTCGGGGAGCAGTACTTC. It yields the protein CASSLGAGGFGEQYF.

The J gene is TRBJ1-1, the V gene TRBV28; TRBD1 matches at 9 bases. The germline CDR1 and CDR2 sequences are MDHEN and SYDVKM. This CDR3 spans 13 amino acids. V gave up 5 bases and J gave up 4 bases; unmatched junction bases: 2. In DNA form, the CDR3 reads TGTGCCAGCAGTGTGGACAGGGGCACTGAAGCTTTCTTT. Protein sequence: CASSVDRGTEAFF. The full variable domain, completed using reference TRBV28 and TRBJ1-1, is DVKVTQSSRYLVKRTGEKVFLECVQDMDHENMFWYRQDPGLGLRLIYFSYDVKMKEKGDIPEGYSVSREKKERFSLILESASTNQTSMYLCASSVDRGTEAFFGQGTRLTVV.